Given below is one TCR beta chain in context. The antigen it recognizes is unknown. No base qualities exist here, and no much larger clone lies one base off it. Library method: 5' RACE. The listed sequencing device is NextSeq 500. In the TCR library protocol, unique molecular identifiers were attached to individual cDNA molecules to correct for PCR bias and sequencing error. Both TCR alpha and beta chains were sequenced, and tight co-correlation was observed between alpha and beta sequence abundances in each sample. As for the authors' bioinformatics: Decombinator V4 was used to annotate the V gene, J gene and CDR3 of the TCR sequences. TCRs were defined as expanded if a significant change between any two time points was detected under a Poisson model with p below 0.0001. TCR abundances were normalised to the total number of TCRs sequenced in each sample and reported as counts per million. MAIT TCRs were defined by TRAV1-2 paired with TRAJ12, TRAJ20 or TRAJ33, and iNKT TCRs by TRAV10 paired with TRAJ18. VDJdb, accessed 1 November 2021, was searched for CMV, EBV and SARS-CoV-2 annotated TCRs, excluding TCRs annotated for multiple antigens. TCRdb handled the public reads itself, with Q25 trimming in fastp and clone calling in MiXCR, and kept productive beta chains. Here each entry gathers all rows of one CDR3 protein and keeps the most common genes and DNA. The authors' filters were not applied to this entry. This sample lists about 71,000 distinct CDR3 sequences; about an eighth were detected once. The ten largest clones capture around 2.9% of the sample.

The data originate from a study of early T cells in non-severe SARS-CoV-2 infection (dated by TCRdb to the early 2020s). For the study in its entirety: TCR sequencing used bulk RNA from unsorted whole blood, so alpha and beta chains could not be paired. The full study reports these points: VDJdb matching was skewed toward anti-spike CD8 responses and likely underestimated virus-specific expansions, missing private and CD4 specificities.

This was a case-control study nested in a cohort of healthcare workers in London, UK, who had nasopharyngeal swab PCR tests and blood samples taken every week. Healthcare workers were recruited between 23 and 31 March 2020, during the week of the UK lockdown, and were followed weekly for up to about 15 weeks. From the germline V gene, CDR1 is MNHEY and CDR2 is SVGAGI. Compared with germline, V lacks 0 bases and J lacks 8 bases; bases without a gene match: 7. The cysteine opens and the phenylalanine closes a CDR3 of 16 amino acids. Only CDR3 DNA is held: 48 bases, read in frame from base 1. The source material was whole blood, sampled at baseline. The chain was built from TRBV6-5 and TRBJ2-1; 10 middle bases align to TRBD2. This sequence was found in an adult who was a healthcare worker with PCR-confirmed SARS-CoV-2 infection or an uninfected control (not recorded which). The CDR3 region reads CASSYSLASGGHEQFF. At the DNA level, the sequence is TGTGCCAGCAGTTACTCGCTGGCTAGCGGGGGCCATGAGCAGTTCTTC.